This T cell receptor beta chain was captured by sequencing in a study of T cell responses to AZD1222 COVID-19 vaccine. Study results and caveats: Spike-specific TCR breadth rose after two AZD1222 doses, and depth rose as well. The donor cohort was predominantly white British with a female majority, and clonal diversity may have been underestimated. Variant regions that are unmutated are reportedly the target of nearly half of spike-specific TCRs.

In germline, CDR1 is LGHNA, CDR2 YNFKEQ. V was shortened by 0 bases and J by 8 bases, with 20 bases between the two germline ends. The CDR3 contains 18 residues. Measured with immunoSEQ multiplex PCR; TCRdb has only the in-frame clones, and not every one. The table shows some 100,000 clones, with 88% occurring only once. A word on this clone: Its antigen is currently unknown.

The rearrangement joins TRBV4-2 to TRBJ1-6, with D perhaps matching TRBD1 (5 bases). The input for sequencing was peripheral blood, taken on day 0 of MenACWY control vaccination. The clonotype originates from an adult in good health. CDR3 in amino acids: CASSQDGAGLRGDSPLHF. The CDR3 DNA reads as TGTGCCAGCAGCCAAGACGGTGCGGGATTGCGAGGGGATTCACCCCTCCACTTT.